This TCR beta chain was found in a study of technical replicates of blood from a few donors. The repertoire was sequenced with immunoSEQ multiplex PCR; TCRdb's copy has only in-frame clones and lacks some. The table includes around 80,000 clones, roughly 98% detected once. CDR3 length equals 16 residues. Germline CDR1 and CDR2: MNHNY and SVGAGI (reference sequence). The V segment lost 6 bases and the J segment 4 bases; nucleotides outside the gene matches: 9. What was sequenced was T cells isolated from PBMCs. This chain uses TRBV6-6 with TRBJ2-5; 12 bases fit TRBD2. This TCR was recovered from a human donor in good health. In DNA, the CDR3 is TGTGCCAGCAGATCCGCATCTAGCGGGAGGGTAGAGACCCAGTACTTC. It specifies CASRSASSGRVETQYF.